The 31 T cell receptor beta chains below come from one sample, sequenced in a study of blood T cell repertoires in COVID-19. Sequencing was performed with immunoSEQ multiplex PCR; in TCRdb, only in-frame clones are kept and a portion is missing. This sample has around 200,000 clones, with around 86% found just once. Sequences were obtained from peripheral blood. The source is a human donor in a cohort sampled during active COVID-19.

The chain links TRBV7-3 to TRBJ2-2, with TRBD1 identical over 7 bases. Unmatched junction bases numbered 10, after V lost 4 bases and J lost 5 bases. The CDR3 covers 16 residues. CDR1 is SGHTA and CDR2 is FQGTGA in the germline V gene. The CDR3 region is CASSWGPGQITGELFF. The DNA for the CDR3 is TGTGCCAGCAGCTGGGGCCCGGGACAGATAACCGGGGAGCTGTTTTTT.

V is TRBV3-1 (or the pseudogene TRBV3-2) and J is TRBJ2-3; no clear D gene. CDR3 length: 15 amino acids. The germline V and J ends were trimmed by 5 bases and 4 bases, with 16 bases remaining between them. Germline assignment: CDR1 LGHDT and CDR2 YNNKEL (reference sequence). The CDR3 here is CASSVTPRKADTQYF. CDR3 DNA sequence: TGTGCCAGCAGCGTGACACCAAGGAAGGCAGATACGCAGTATTTT.

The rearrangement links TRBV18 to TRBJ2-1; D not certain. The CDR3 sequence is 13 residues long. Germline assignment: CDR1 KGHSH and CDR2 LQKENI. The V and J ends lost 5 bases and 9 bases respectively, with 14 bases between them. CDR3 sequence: CASSSTMFAEQFF. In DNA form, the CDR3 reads TGTGCCAGCTCATCTACTATGTTTGCTGAGCAGTTCTTC.

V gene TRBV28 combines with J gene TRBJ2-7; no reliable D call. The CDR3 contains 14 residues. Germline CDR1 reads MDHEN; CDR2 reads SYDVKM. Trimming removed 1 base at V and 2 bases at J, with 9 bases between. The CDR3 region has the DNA TGTGCCAGCAGTTTATCTGCGGTCCCCTACGAGCAGTACTTC. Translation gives CASSLSAVPYEQYF.

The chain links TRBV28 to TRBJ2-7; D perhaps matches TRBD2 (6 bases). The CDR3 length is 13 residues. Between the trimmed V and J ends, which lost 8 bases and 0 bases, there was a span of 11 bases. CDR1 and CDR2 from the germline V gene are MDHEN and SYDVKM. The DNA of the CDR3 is TGTGCCAGCTCCGAGACTAGCTCCTACGAGCAGTACTTC. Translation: CASSETSSYEQYF. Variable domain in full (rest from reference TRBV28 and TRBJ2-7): DVKVTQSSRYLVKRTGEKVFLECVQDMDHENMFWYRQDPGLGLRLIYFSYDVKMKEKGDIPEGYSVSREKKERFSLILESASTNQTSMYLCASSETSSYEQYFGPGTRLTVT.

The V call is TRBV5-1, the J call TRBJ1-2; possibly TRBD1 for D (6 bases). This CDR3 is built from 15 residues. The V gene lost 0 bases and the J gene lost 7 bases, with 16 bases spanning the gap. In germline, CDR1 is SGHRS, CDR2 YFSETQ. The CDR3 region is CASSLGQGRFVGYTF. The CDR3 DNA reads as TGCGCCAGCAGCTTGGGTCAGGGGCGCTTTGTTGGCTACACCTTC.

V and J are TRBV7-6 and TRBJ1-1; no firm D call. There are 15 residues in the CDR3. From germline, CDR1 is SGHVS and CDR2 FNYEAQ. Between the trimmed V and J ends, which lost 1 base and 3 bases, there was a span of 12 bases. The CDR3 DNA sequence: TGTGCCAGCAGCTTAGGGCAGGCTTGGGACACTGAAGCTTTCTTT. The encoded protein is CASSLGQAWDTEAFF.

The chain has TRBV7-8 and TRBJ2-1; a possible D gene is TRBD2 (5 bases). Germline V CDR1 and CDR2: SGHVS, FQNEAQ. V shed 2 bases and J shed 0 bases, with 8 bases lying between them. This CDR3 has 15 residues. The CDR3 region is CASSLLSDSYNEQFF. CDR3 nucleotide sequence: TGTGCCAGCAGCTTACTTAGCGACTCCTACAATGAGCAGTTCTTC.

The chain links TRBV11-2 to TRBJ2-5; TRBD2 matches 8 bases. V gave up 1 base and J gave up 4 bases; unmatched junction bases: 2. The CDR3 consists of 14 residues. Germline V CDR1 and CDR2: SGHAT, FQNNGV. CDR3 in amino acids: CASSLVRGAETQYF. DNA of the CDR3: TGTGCCAGCAGCTTAGTGCGGGGGGCAGAGACCCAGTACTTC.

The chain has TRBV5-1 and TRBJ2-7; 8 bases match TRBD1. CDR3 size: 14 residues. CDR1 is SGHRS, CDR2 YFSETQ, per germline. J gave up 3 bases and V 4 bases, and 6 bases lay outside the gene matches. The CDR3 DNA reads TGCGCCAGCAGCCGGGACAGGACCGACTACGAGCAGTACTTC. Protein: CASSRDRTDYEQYF.

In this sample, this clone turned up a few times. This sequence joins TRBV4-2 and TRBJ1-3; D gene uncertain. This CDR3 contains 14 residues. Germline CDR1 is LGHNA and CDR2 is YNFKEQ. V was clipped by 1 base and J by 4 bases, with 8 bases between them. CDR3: CASSQVAGGNTIYF. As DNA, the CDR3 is TGTGCCAGCAGCCAAGTGGCAGGAGGAAACACCATATATTTT.

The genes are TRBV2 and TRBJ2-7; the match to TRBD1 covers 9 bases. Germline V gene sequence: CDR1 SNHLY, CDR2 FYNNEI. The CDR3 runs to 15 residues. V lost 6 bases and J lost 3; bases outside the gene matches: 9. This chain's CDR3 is CASSTGTGPFYEQYF. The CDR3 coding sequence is TGTGCCAGCAGCACCGGGACAGGGCCCTTCTACGAGCAGTACTTC.

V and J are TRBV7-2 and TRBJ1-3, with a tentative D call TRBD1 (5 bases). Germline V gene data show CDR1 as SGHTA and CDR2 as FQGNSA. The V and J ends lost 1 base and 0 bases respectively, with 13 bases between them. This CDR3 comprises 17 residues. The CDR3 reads CASSLGAGVISGNTIYF. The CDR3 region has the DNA TGTGCCAGCAGCTTAGGGGCGGGGGTCATCTCTGGAAACACCATATATTTT.

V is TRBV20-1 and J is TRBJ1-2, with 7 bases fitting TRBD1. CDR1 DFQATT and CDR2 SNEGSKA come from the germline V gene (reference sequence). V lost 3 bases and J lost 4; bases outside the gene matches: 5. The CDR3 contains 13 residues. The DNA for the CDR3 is TGCAGTGCTAGTAGGGGGCCGGTCTATGGCTACACCTTC. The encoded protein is CSASRGPVYGYTF.

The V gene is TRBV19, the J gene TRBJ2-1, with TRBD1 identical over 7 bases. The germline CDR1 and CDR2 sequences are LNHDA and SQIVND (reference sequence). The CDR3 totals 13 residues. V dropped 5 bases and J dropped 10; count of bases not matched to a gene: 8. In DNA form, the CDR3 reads TGTGCCAGTAGTCCATGGACAGGTCGCGAGCAGTTCTTC. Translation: CASSPWTGREQFF.

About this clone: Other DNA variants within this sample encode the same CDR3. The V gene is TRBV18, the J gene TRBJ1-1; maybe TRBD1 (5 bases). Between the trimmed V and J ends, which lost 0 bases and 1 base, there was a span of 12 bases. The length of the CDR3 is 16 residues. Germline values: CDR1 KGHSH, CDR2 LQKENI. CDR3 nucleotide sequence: TGTGCCAGCTCACCACCGATGGGCGGGGGGAACACTGAAGCTTTCTTT. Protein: CASSPPMGGGNTEAFF.

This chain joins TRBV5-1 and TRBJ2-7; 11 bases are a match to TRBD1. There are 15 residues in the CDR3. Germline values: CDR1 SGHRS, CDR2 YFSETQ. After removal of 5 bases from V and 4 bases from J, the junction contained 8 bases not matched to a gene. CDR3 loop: CASSSRDRGLYEQYF. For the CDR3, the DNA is TGCGCCAGCAGTTCCCGGGACAGGGGGTTGTACGAGCAGTACTTC. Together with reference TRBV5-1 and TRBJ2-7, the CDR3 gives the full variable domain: KAGVTQTPRYLIKTRGQQVTLSCSPISGHRSVSWYQQTPGQGLQFLFEYFSETQRNKGNFPGRFSGRQFSNSRSEMNVSTLELGDSALYLCASSSRDRGLYEQYFGPGTRLTVT.

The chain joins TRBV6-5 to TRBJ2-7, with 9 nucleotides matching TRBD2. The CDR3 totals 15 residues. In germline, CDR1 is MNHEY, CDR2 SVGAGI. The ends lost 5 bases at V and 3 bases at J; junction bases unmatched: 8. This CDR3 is CASSPRLAELYEQYF. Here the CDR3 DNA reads TGTGCCAGCAGTCCCCGACTAGCGGAACTCTACGAGCAGTACTTC.

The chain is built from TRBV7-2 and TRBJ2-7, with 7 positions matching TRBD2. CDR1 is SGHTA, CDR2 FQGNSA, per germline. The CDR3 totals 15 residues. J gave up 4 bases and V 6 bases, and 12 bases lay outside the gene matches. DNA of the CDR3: TGTGCCAGCAGACCCGCCGCGGGGGTCGGGTACGAGCAGTACTTC. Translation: CASRPAAGVGYEQYF. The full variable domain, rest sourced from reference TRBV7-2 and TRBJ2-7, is GAGVSQSPSNKVTEKGKDVELRCDPISGHTALYWYRQSLGQGLEFLIYFQGNSAPDKSGLPSDRFSAERTGGSVSTLTIQRTQQEDSAVYLCASRPAAGVGYEQYFGPGTRLTVT.

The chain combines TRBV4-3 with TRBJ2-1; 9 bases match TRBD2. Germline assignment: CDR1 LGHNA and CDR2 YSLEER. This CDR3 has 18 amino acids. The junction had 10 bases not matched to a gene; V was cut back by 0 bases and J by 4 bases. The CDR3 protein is CASSQDAGGYPPYNEQFF. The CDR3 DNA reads TGCGCCAGCAGCCAAGATGCGGGAGGGTACCCCCCTTACAATGAGCAGTTCTTC.

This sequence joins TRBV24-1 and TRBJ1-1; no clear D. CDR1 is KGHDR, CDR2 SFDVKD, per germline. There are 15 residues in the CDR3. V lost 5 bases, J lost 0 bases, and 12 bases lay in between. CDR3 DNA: TGTGCCACCAGTGCCGGAGGTAAGATGAACACTGAAGCTTTCTTT. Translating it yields CATSAGGKMNTEAFF.

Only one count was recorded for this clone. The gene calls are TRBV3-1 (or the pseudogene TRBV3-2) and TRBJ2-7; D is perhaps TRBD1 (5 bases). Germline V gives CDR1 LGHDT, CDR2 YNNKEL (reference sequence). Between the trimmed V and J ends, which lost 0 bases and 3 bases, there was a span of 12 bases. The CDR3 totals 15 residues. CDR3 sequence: CASSQDLRTSYEQYF. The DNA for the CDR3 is TGTGCCAGCAGCCAAGATCTTCGGACAAGCTACGAGCAGTACTTC.

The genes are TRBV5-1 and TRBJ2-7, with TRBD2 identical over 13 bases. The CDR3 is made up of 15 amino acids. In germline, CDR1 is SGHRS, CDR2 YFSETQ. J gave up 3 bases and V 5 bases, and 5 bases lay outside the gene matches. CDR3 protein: CASREGTSGVYEQYF. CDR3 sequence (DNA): TGCGCCAGCAGGGAGGGGACTAGCGGGGTCTACGAGCAGTACTTC. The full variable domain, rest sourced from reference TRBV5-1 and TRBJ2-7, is KAGVTQTPRYLIKTRGQQVTLSCSPISGHRSVSWYQQTPGQGLQFLFEYFSETQRNKGNFPGRFSGRQFSNSRSEMNVSTLELGDSALYLCASREGTSGVYEQYFGPGTRLTVT.

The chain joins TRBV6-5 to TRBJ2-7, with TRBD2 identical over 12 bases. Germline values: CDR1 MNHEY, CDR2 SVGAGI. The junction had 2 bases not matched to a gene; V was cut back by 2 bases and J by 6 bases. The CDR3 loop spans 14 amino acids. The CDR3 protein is CASSYETSGSEQYF. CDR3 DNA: TGTGCCAGCAGTTACGAGACTAGCGGGAGCGAGCAGTACTTC.

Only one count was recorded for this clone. The CDR3 DNA sequence: TGCGCCAGCAGGCAGCTCGGGACAGTCCCCTACAATGAGCAGTTCTTC. Translation: CASRQLGTVPYNEQFF. The chain links TRBV5-1 to TRBJ2-1, with 7 bases identical to TRBD1. Trimming removed 5 bases from V and 2 bases from J; junction bases left unmatched: 10. Germline V lookup: CDR1 SGHRS, CDR2 YFSETQ. The CDR3 is 16 residues long.

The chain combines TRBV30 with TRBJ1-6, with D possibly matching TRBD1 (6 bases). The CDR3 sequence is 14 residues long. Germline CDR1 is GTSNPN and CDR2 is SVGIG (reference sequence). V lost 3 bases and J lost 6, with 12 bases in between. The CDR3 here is CAWRPGTSNSPLHF. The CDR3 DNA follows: TGTGCCTGGAGGCCCGGGACAAGTAATTCACCCCTCCACTTT. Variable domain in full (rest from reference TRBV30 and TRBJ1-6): SQTIHQWPATLVQPVGSPLSLECTVEGTSNPNLYWYRQAAGRGLQLLFYSVGIGQISSEVPQNLSASRPQDRQFILSSKKLLLSDSGFYLCAWRPGTSNSPLHFGNGTRLTVT.

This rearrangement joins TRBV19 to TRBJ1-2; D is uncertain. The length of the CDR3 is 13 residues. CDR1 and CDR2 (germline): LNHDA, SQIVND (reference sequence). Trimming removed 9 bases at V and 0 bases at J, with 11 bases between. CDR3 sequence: CASRYKTNYGYTF. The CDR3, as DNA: TGTGCCAGCAGGTACAAGACTAACTATGGCTACACCTTC.

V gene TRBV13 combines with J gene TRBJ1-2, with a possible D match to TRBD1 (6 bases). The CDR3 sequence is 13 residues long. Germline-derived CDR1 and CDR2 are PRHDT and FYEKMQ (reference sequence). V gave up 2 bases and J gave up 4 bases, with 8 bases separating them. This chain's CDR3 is CASSLQGFYGYTF. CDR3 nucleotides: TGTGCCAGCAGCTTACAGGGGTTCTATGGCTACACCTTC.

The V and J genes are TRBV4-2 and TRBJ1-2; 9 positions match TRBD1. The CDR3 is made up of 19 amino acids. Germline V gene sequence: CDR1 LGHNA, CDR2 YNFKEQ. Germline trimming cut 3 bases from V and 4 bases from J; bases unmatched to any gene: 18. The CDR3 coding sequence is TGTGCCAGCAGCCAGGACCCGGGACAGGGAGATTATAAGAGCTATGGCTACACCTTC. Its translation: CASSQDPGQGDYKSYGYTF.

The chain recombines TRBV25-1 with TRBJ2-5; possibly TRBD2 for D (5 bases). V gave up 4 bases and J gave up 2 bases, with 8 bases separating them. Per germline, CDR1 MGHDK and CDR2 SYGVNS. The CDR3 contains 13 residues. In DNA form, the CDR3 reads TGTGCCAGCAGTGTCCCGGGGCAAGAGACCCAGTACTTC. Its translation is CASSVPGQETQYF.

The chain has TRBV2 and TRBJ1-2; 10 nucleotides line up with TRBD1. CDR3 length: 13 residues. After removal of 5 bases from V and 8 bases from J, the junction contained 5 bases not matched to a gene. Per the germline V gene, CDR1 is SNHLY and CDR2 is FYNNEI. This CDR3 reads CASSKDRGPGYTF. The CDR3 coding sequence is TGTGCCAGCAGTAAAGACAGGGGGCCCGGCTACACCTTC.